Listed below are T cell receptor beta chains from one sample, sequenced in a study of glioma-infiltrating T cells. Using its own MiXCR run on the multiplex PCR reads, TCRdb lists one record per CDR3 protein. The sample carries over 100,000 distinct CDR3 sequences, about 25% recorded once. Sequenced: glioma tissue, nonneoplastic brain tissue, or PBMCs (not recorded which). The source is a human donor with low-grade glioma or glioblastoma, undergoing nonglioma brain surgery, or in good health (not recorded which). Each CDR3 is given with its conserved first and last residue. A D gene is named only where the DNA matches it firmly. Clone size is not always given. Where it is, it says once, few, many or a class for expanded clones.

J gene | D gene | clone size | V gene | CDR3 protein | CDR3 DNA
TRBJ1-1 | NA | NA | TRBV6-6 | CAGSAATRNTEAFF | TGTGCCGGCAGCGCCGCGACACGGAACACTGAAGCTTTCTTT
TRBJ2-1 | NA | many | TRBV9 | CASSLPGPRAPQFF | TGTGCCAGCAGCTTACCAGGCCCCAGGGCCCCCCAGTTCTTC
TRBJ2-2 | TRBD1 | few | TRBV7-2 | CASSSDKPGTGGAGTGELFF | TGTGCCAGCAGCTCAGACAAACCCGGGACAGGGGGCGCAGGCACCGGGGAGCTGTTTTTT
TRBJ1-3 | NA | NA | TRBV18 | CASSSDRSSGNTIYF | TGTGCCAGCTCAAGTGACAGAAGCTCTGGAAACACCATATATTTT
TRBJ2-7 | TRBD1 | NA | TRBV7-3 | CASSWDRSYEQYF | TGTGCCAGCAGCTGGGACAGGTCCTACGAGCAGTACTTC
TRBJ2-3 | NA | many | TRBV27 | CASSRGAFSPTDTQYF | TGTGCCAGCAGCCGCGGGGCTTTCAGCCCCACAGATACGCAGTATTTT
TRBJ2-5 | TRBD2 | many | TRBV5-4 | CASSSRLAVETQYF | TGTGCCAGCAGCTCCCGACTAGCGGTAGAGACCCAGTACTTC
TRBJ1-1 | NA | many | TRBV5-1 | CASSLAVPSLNTEAFF | TGCGCCAGCAGCTTGGCTGTCCCAAGCCTGAACACTGAAGCTTTCTTT
TRBJ2-5 | TRBD1 | few | TRBV9 | CASSAGAGTGIQETQYF | TGTGCCAGCAGCGCCGGCGCCGGGACAGGGATCCAAGAGACCCAGTACTTC
TRBJ1-1 | TRBD1 | many | TRBV7-2 | CASQGQMNTEAFF | TGTGCCAGCCAGGGACAGATGAACACTGAAGCTTTCTTT
TRBJ2-7 | TRBD2 | many | TRBV6-1 | CASSYTPAGAPWGEQYF | TGTGCCAGCAGTTACACCCCAGCGGGGGCCCCCTGGGGCGAGCAGTACTTC
TRBJ1-1 | NA | many | TRBV4-1 | CASSQPDRKTEAFF | TGCGCCAGCAGCCAACCCGACAGGAAGACTGAAGCTTTCTTT
TRBJ1-5 | NA | NA | TRBV20-1 | CSATYAEGTQPQHF | TGCAGTGCTACTTACGCAGAGGGCACACAGCCCCAGCATTTT
TRBJ2-7 | NA | many | TRBV20-1 | CSASNGLSDSYEQYF | TGCAGTGCTAGTAATGGTTTGTCCGACTCCTACGAGCAGTACTTC
TRBJ2-1 | NA | many | TRBV7-9 | CASSLVARDNEQFF | TGTGCCAGCAGCTTAGTCGCCAGGGACAATGAGCAGTTCTTC
TRBJ1-5 | NA | NA | TRBV20-1 | CSAKAGRGCTDTQHF | TGCAGTGCTAAGGCGGGCCGAGGGTGCACAGATACGCAGCATTTT
TRBJ1-1 | TRBD1 | many | TRBV7-2 | CASSRPGQGNTEAFF | TGTGCCAGCAGCCGCCCCGGACAGGGCAACACTGAAGCTTTCTTT
TRBJ1-2 | NA | many | TRBV27 | CASSSGTTSNYGYTF | TGTGCCAGCAGCTCCGGGACAACCTCTAACTATGGCTACACCTTC
TRBJ1-6 | NA | many | TRBV14 | CASSQGSPLHF | TGTGCCAGCAGCCAAGGTTCACCCCTCCACTTT
TRBJ2-5 | TRBD1 | many | TRBV5-4 | CASSGLQGSAKETQYF | TGTGCCAGCAGCGGATTACAGGGGTCGGCCAAAGAGACCCAGTACTTC
TRBJ2-1 | NA | many | TRBV7-3 | CASSLITSSNEQFF | TGTGCCAGCAGCTTAATAACTAGCTCAAATGAGCAGTTCTTC
TRBJ2-1 | NA | few | TRBV29-1 | CSVVFRVYEQFF | TGCAGCGTTGTATTCAGGGTTTATGAGCAGTTCTTC
TRBJ1-5 | TRBD1 | many | TRBV7-9 | CASSSLDRGSNQPQHF | TGTGCCAGCAGCTCACTTGACAGGGGGAGCAATCAGCCCCAGCATTTT
TRBJ1-1 | NA | many | TRBV7-2 | CASSLEAGVTEAFF | TGTGCCAGCAGCTTAGAGGCGGGGGTGACTGAAGCTTTCTTT
TRBJ2-7 | TRBD1 | many | TRBV18 | CASSSQGQGAEQYF | TGTGCCAGCTCGTCTCAGGGACAGGGCGCCGAGCAGTACTTC
TRBJ2-2 | TRBD1 | many | TRBV6-2/TRBV6-3 | CASSYSLRQGWSTGELFF | TGTGCCAGCAGTTACTCGCTCCGACAGGGGTGGTCCACCGGGGAGCTGTTTTTT
TRBJ1-1 | NA | many | TRBV28 | CASSLWGGTEAFF | TGTGCCAGCAGTTTATGGGGGGGCACTGAAGCTTTCTTT
TRBJ2-3 | TRBD1 | NA | TRBV24-1 | CATSDRQGITDTQYF | TGTGCCACCAGTGACAGACAGGGAATCACAGATACGCAGTATTTT
TRBJ2-5 | TRBD2 | many | TRBV29-1 | CSALGLAEETQYF | TGCAGCGCGTTGGGACTAGCGGAAGAGACCCAGTACTTC
TRBJ2-5 | NA | many | TRBV10-3 | CAISDDFPQETQYF | TGTGCCATCAGTGATGACTTCCCCCAAGAGACCCAGTACTTC
TRBJ1-5 | TRBD1 | many | TRBV19 | CASTDRGTAYSNQPQHF | TGTGCCAGTACCGACAGGGGGACCGCTTATAGCAATCAGCCCCAGCATTTT
TRBJ1-1 | NA | many | TRBV29-1 | CSVGQMNTEAFF | TGCAGCGTTGGGCAGATGAACACTGAAGCTTTCTTT
TRBJ2-3 | NA | many | TRBV7-9 | CATEEGRGYTDTQYF | TGTGCCACCGAAGAGGGCAGGGGATACACAGATACGCAGTATTTT
TRBJ1-2 | NA | many | TRBV20-1 | CSAREGGYGYTF | TGCAGTGCTAGGGAGGGAGGCTATGGCTACACCTTC
TRBJ2-7 | NA | many | TRBV28 | CASTSTGISYEQYF | TGTGCCAGCACTTCTACAGGGATCTCCTACGAGCAGTACTTC
TRBJ2-3 | TRBD2 | many | TRBV6-2/TRBV6-3 | CASSYKSGGPDTQYF | TGTGCCAGCAGTTACAAATCGGGGGGGCCGGATACGCAGTATTTT
TRBJ2-7 | NA | NA | TRBV30 | CAWDGSYEQYF | TGTGCCTGGGATGGCTCCTACGAGCAGTACTTC
TRBJ1-3 | NA | NA | TRBV27 | CASRGDSTYDIYF | TGTGCCAGCCGAGGAGACTCTACATACGACATATATTTC
TRBJ1-1 | NA | many | TRBV5-1 | CASSLSHLNTEAFF | TGCGCCAGCAGCTTAAGTCATTTGAACACTGAAGCTTTCTTT
TRBJ1-5 | NA | NA | TRBV18 | CASSPRGASGNQPQHF | TGTGCCAGCTCACCTCGGGGGGCGAGTGGCAATCAGCCCCAGCATTTT
TRBJ1-5 | NA | NA | TRBV29-1 | CSVVDRKSNQPQHF | TGCAGCGTTGTTGATAGGAAGAGCAATCAGCCCCAGCATTTT
TRBJ2-1 | TRBD2 | many | TRBV19 | CASTPRGTSGGAYPYNEQFF | TGTGCCAGTACACCCCGGGGCACTAGCGGGGGGGCCTACCCCTACAATGAGCAGTTCTTC
TRBJ2-1 | TRBD1 | NA | TRBV29-1 | CSVLGQGVSNEQFF | TGCAGCGTCCTGGGACAGGGCGTATCCAATGAGCAGTTCTTC
TRBJ2-3 | NA | many | TRBV7-2 | CASSSGGAGDTQYF | TGTGCCAGCAGCTCCGGGGGCGCAGGAGATACGCAGTATTTT
TRBJ2-1 | TRBD2 | NA | TRBV20-1 | CSAVSGGAYNEQFF | TGCAGTGCTGTGAGCGGGGGGGCCTACAATGAGCAGTTCTTC
TRBJ1-5 | NA | many | TRBV28 | CASGGRGGQPQHF | TGTGCCAGCGGGGGCCGAGGGGGTCAGCCCCAGCATTTT
TRBJ2-5 | NA | many | TRBV19 | CASSIRGLPPLETQYF | TGTGCCAGTAGTATTAGAGGACTCCCGCCCCTAGAGACCCAGTACTTC
TRBJ1-3 | NA | once | TRBV11-2 | CARSRGHASGNAIYF | TGTGCCAGAAGCCGGGGACATGCCTCTGGAAACGCCATATATTTT
TRBJ2-7 | NA | many | TRBV28 | CASSLSHQEQYF | TGTGCCAGCAGTTTAAGCCATCAGGAGCAGTACTTC